This T cell receptor (beta chain) stems from a study of blood T cell repertoires in COVID-19. The protocol was immunoSEQ multiplex PCR, while the TCRdb copy is restricted to in-frame clones and leaves out a portion. The sample includes about 120,000 clones, around 79% seen only once; the top ten take about 2.3%. The germline CDR1 and CDR2 sequences are MDHEN and SYDVKM. The CDR3 is 15 amino acids. The sequence was obtained from a man aged 65 to 85 with acute or convalescent COVID-19. This rearrangement joins TRBV28 to TRBJ2-1; TRBD2 matches at 11 bases. Sample: peripheral blood. CDR3 DNA: TGTATCACAGTACTAGCGGGGGATCCCTACAATGAGCAGTTCTTC. It codes for CITVLAGDPYNEQFF.